The present T cell receptor (beta chain) was sequenced within a study of Ad26.COV2.S vaccination and SARS-CoV-2 variants. This clone was found once. Germline CDR1 and CDR2: MNHEY and SMNVEV (reference sequence). Trimming pared 0 bases from V and 5 bases from J, leaving 11 bases between. The CDR3 loop spans 14 amino acids. Some clones are missing from TCRdb's copy, which holds only in-frame ones; the method was immunoSEQ multiplex PCR. The data hold 440,000 or so clones, with roughly 88% observed a single time. Treatment in this sample: around 19 received Ad26.COV2.S at low or high dose, single or two shots; about five received placebo; per-sample allocation not given. Day 63 after the first injection of vaccine or placebo was the sampling time.

The receptor comes from a person between 18 and 65 years old who received the Ad26.COV2.S COVID-19 vaccine or a placebo. The sample consisted of peripheral blood, taken in a trial of Ad26.COV2.S vaccine versus placebo. The rearrangement uses TRBV27 and TRBJ2-7; D tentatively reads TRBD1 or TRBD2 (5 bases each). The CDR3 reads CASSLSGEEDEQYF. The CDR3 region has the DNA TGTGCCAGCAGTTTATCGGGGGAAGAGGACGAGCAGTACTTC.